The 22 T cell receptor beta chains in this list originate from one sample, sequenced in a study of Graves' ophthalmopathy and Graves' hyperthyroidism. The authors amplified TCR beta CDR3 regions, and they did so from RNA transcripts for repertoire sequencing. After a first-round RT-PCR with HTBI primers, a second-round multiplex PCR was run. TCRdb re-derived calls from the multiplex PCR reads in MiXCR, one entry per CDR3 protein. The sample has roughly 480,000 distinct CDR3 sequences; approximately 15% are singletons. Sequenced sample: blood. Receptors were obtained from a woman aged 25-40 years with Graves' ophthalmopathy.

In DNA, the CDR3 is TGTGCCAGCAGTTACCGACAGGGATTCCTTGAAGCTTTCTTT. This translates into CASSYRQGFLEAFF. The V call is TRBV6-5, the J call TRBJ1-1, with 7 bases lining up with TRBD1. The V gene's germline CDR1 is MNHEY and CDR2 SVGAGI. V was clipped by 2 bases and J by 7 bases; unmatched bases: 7. CDR3 length equals 14 residues.

Many counts were recorded for this clonotype. The chain couples TRBV18 to TRBJ2-5; 8 nucleotides line up with TRBD1. The CDR3 extends over 13 amino acids. Germline CDR1 KGHSH, CDR2 LQKENI. Trimming at V came to 2 bases and at J to 5 bases, leaving 1 base not matched to a gene. CDR3 residues: CASSPGTGETQYF. The CDR3, as DNA: TGTGCCAGCTCACCAGGGACAGGCGAGACCCAGTACTTC.

Ten or more counts support this clonotype. This rearrangement joins TRBV3-1 to TRBJ2-7, with D unresolved. The CDR3 runs 11 residues. The germline CDR1 and CDR2 sequences are LGHDT and YNNKEL (reference sequence). V gave up 3 bases and J gave up 8 bases, with 8 bases separating them. CDR3 region: CASSQSRQQYF. Written as DNA, the CDR3 is TGTGCCAGCAGCCAGAGCCGGCAGCAGTACTTC.

Worth noting for this clonotype: One end of the junction varies from germline; a read error may be responsible. This chain joins TRBV24-1 and TRBJ2-4, with TRBD2 matching over 7 bases. CDR3 length: 15 residues. The germline V gene encodes CDR1 KGHDR and CDR2 SFDVKD. This chain's CDR3 is CATSDHRAAGNMQYF. The CDR3 nucleotides are TGTGCCACCAGTGATCACCGGGCAGCGGGAAACATGCAGTACTTC.

This clonotype came up a few times. V and J are TRBV30 and TRBJ1-2; the D is unclear. Germline V gene sequence: CDR1 GTSNPN, CDR2 SVGIG (reference sequence). The V gene lost 6 bases and the J gene lost 5 bases, with 10 bases spanning the gap. This CDR3 has 11 residues. CDR3 bases: TGTGCCTGTCGGCTTGGTTATGGCTACACCTTC. Translation: CACRLGYGYTF.

This clonotype was found a few times. The CDR3 here is CAWMALYGYTF. CDR3 nucleotides: TGTGCCTGGATGGCGCTATATGGCTACACCTTC. The chain uses TRBV30 and TRBJ1-2; unclear D gene. V was trimmed by 4 bases and J by 5 bases, leaving 8 bases between them. This CDR3 has 11 residues. Per the germline V gene, CDR1 is GTSNPN and CDR2 is SVGIG (reference sequence).

This chain links TRBV5-1 with TRBJ2-7, with 8 bases identical to TRBD2. J lost 4 bases, V lost 2 bases, and 5 bases had no gene match. Germline CDR1 and CDR2: SGHRS and YFSETQ. This CDR3 contains 14 residues. CDR3 sequence reads: CASSFERETYEQYF. The CDR3 DNA sequence: TGCGCCAGCAGCTTTGAGCGGGAGACGTACGAGCAGTACTTC.

Many counts were recorded for this clonotype. The gene calls are TRBV6-2 or TRBV6-3 and TRBJ2-7, with D possibly being TRBD2 (8 bases). Germline CDR1 reads MNHEY; CDR2 reads SVGEGT. V lost 6 bases to trimming and J lost 5 bases, with 14 bases between them. The CDR3 loop spans 13 amino acids. In DNA, the CDR3 is TGTGCCAGCAGGCCGGGAGGGGGCGACGAGCAGTACTTC. This sequence encodes CASRPGGGDEQYF.

This clonotype was observed a handful of times. The chain is built from TRBV3-1 and TRBJ2-2; no reliable D call. Germline CDR1 is LGHDT and CDR2 is YNNKEL (reference sequence). Trimming shortened V by 8 bases and J by 0 bases, and 10 bases separated the two germline ends. This CDR3 contains 14 residues. The DNA for the CDR3 is TGTGCCAGCGGACGTACAGCGAACACCGGGGAGCTGTTTTTT. The encoded protein is CASGRTANTGELFF.

This clonotype was observed many times. This CDR3 fails to terminate in the conserved phenylalanine or tryptophan, so it likely reflects a read error. V gene TRBV6-1 combines with J gene TRBJ2-2; D ambiguous. Germline assignment: CDR1 MNHNS and CDR2 SASEGT. Trimming removed 8 bases from V and 2 bases from J, with 6 bases in between. The CDR3 runs 12 residues. The CDR3, as DNA: TGTGCCAGCGGAAGAAACACCGGGGAGCTGTTTTCT. It yields the protein CASGRNTGELFS.

V is TRBV25-1 and J is TRBJ2-2, with D possibly matching TRBD1 (6 bases). V lost 11 bases and J 0 bases, leaving 13 bases between the germline ends. The germline gives CDR1 MGHDK, CDR2 SYGVNS. This CDR3 spans 14 amino acids. The CDR3 DNA is TGTGCCGCCTCCGGGACAACGAACACCGGGGAGCTGTTTTTT. Protein sequence: CAASGTTNTGELFF.

This clonotype occurred many times. The V call is TRBV6-5, the J call TRBJ1-5; weak D call: TRBD1 (6 bases). The CDR3 is 14 amino acids. V dropped 6 bases and J dropped 6 bases, with 15 bases sitting between them. Germline lookup yields CDR1 MNHEY and CDR2 SVGAGI. The CDR3 loop reads CASRGGGRGQPQHF. CDR3 nucleotides: TGTGCCAGCAGAGGAGGGGGGCGAGGTCAGCCCCAGCATTTT.

In its sample, this clonotype was seen many times. The chain is built from TRBV29-1 and TRBJ1-1, with 11 bases lining up with TRBD1. CDR1 and CDR2 from the germline V gene are SQVTM and ANQGSEA. V lost 3 bases and J lost 6; bases outside the gene matches: 9. The CDR3 length is 15 residues. The CDR3 nucleotides are TGCAGCGTTGACGGACAGGGGGCTCATTCGTCTGAAGCTTTCTTT. Protein product: CSVDGQGAHSSEAFF.

For this clonotype: Compared with germline, one end of the junction differs, possibly owing to a read error. The V call is TRBV6-5, the J call TRBJ2-3; D is unresolved. This CDR3 comprises 13 residues. Germline V lookup: CDR1 MNHEY, CDR2 SVGAGI. In nucleotides, the CDR3 is TGTGCCAGCAGTGTGACTCGCGCAGATTCGCAGTATTTT. It translates to CASSVTRADSQYF.

This chain uses TRBV3-1 with TRBJ1-6; 8 positions agree with TRBD1. The CDR3 has 16 amino acids. V trimming: 3 bases; J trimming: 8 bases; junction bases outside the gene matches: 9. Germline V lookup: CDR1 LGHDT, CDR2 YNNKEL (reference sequence). The CDR3 DNA is TGTGCCAGCAGCCAGGATACAGGGGGTCTGGATTCACCCCTCCACTTT. Protein: CASSQDTGGLDSPLHF. Full variable domain (outside the CDR3, taken from reference TRBV3-1 and TRBJ1-6): DTAVSQTPKYLVTQMGNDKSIKCEQNLGHDTMYWYKQDSKKFLKIMFSYNNKELIINETVPNRFSPKSPDKAHLNLHINSLELGDSAVYFCASSQDTGGLDSPLHFGNGTRLTVT.

This clonotype was seen a handful of times. This chain links TRBV28 with TRBJ1-2; D is unresolved. Germline V lookup: CDR1 MDHEN, CDR2 SYDVKM. The CDR3 totals 15 residues. V was cut by 6 bases and J by 1 base, with 15 bases left in between. The CDR3 loop reads CASRYPTGCNYGYTF. CDR3 DNA sequence: TGTGCCAGCAGGTACCCTACGGGGTGTAACTATGGCTACACCTTC.

This clonotype was recorded at least ten times. The chain has TRBV28 and TRBJ2-2, with 8 bases lining up with TRBD2. The CDR3 sequence is 15 residues long. Germline CDR1 is MDHEN and CDR2 is SYDVKM. J lost 4 bases, V lost 9 bases, and 10 bases had no gene match. CDR3 bases: TGTGCCAGTACCACTCGACTAGCGTCCACCGGGGAGCTGTTTTTT. Amino acid sequence: CASTTRLASTGELFF.

About this clonotype itself: A much more abundant neighbour one base away suggests this may be a read error. The missing conserved phenylalanine or tryptophan at the end of this CDR3 makes a read error likely. The chain has TRBV30 and TRBJ2-5; D remains unclear. Germline CDR1 GTSNPN, CDR2 SVGIG (reference sequence). Trimming took 5 bases from V and 0 from J, leaving 13 bases between them. The CDR3 is made up of 14 amino acids. The CDR3 loop is CAWFRGLYQETQYS. The CDR3, as DNA: TGTGCCTGGTTTCGAGGTTTGTACCAAGAGACCCAGTACTCC.

This clonotype was picked up many times. Its ends do not fully match the called genes, so a read error is possible. The chain uses TRBV14 and TRBJ1-2; no clear D. The CDR3 consists of 11 residues. Germline V CDR1 and CDR2: SGHDN, FVKESK. Here the CDR3 reads CASSQDSRSSF. The CDR3 DNA reads as TGTGCCAGCAGCCAAGATTCACGCTCGAGCTTC.

The sample holds many counts of this clonotype. The chain has TRBV2 and TRBJ2-2, with D perhaps matching TRBD1 or TRBD2 (5 bases each). Germline CDR1 and CDR2: SNHLY and FYNNEI. The CDR3 is 15 amino acids. The germline V and J ends were trimmed by 7 bases and 3 bases, with 15 bases remaining between them. The CDR3 region is CASNSGTAHTGELFF. DNA for the CDR3: TGTGCCAGCAATTCCGGGACCGCGCACACCGGGGAGCTGTTTTTT.

This clonotype was picked up many times. J is TRBJ1-5 and V is TRBV16; D uncertain. The CDR3 consists of 17 residues. Trimming stripped 0 bases from V and 0 bases from J, with 12 bases between. The germline V gene encodes CDR1 KGHSY and CDR2 FQNENV. This CDR3 is CASSQSGKRDSNQPQHF. CDR3 in DNA: TGTGCCAGCAGCCAATCGGGGAAGAGGGATAGCAATCAGCCCCAGCATTTT. The full variable domain, with the rest looked up from reference TRBV16 and TRBJ1-5, is GEEVAQTPKHLVRGEGQKAKLYCAPIKGHSYVFWYQQVLKNEFKFLISFQNENVFDETGMPKERFSAKCLPNSPCSLEIQATKLEDSAVYFCASSQSGKRDSNQPQHFGDGTRLSIL.

This clonotype was detected many times. V is TRBV6-2 or TRBV6-3 and J is TRBJ2-7; D gene unclear. Trimming stripped 3 bases from V and 3 bases from J, with 9 bases between. The V gene's germline CDR1 is MNHEY and CDR2 SVGEGT. The CDR3 length is 13 residues. CDR3 loop: CASSYSVVYEQYF. Written as DNA, the CDR3 is TGTGCCAGCAGTTATTCGGTAGTCTACGAGCAGTACTTC.